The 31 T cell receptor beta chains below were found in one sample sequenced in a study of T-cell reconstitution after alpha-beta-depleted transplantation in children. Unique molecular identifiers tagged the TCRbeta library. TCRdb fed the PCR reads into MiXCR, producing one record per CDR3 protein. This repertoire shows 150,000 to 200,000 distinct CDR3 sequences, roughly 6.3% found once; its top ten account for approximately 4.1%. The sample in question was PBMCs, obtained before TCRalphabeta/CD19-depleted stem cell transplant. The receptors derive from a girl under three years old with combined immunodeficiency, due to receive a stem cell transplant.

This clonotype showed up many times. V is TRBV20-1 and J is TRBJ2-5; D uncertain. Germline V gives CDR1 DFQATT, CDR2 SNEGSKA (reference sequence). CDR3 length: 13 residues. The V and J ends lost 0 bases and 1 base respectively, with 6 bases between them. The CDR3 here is CSAREWTQETQYF. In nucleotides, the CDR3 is TGCAGTGCTAGAGAGTGGACCCAAGAGACCCAGTACTTC.

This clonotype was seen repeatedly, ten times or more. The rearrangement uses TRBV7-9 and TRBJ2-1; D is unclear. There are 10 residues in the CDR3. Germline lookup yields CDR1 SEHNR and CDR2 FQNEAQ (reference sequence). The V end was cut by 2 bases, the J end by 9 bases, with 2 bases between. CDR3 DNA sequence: TGTGCCAGCAGCTTACGTGAGCAGTTCTTC. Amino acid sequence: CASSLREQFF. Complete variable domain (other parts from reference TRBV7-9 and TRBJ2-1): DTGVSQNPRHKITKRGQNVTFRCDPISEHNRLYWYRQTLGQGPEFLTYFQNEAQLEKSRLLSDRFSAERPKGSFSTLEIQRTEQGDSAMYLCASSLREQFFGPGTRLTVL.

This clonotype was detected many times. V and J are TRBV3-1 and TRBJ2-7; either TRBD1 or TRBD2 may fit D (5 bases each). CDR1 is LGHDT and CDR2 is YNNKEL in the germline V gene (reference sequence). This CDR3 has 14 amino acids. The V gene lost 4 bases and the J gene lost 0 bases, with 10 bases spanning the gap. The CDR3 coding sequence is TGTGCCAGCAGCCCGGGGCGCGTCTCCTACGAGCAGTACTTC. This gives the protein CASSPGRVSYEQYF.

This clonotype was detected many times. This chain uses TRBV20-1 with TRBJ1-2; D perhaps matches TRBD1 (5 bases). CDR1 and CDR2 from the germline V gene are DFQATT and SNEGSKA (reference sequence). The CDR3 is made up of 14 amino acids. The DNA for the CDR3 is TGCAGCGGGAGGTCGGCACCTTCACGGGACGGCTACACCTTC. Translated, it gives CSGRSAPSRDGYTF.

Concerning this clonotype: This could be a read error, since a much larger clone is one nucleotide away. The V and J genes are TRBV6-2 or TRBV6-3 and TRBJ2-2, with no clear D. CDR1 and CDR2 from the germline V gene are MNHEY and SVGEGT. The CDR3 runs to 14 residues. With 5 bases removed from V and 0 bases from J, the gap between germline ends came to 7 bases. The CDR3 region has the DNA TGTGCCAGCAGTAAACAGCCGAACACCGGGGAGCTGTTTTTT. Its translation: CASSKQPNTGELFF.

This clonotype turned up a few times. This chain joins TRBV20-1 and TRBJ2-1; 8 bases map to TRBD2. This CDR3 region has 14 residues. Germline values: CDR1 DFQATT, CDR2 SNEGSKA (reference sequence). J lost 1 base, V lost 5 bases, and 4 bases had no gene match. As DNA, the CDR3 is TGCAGTGCTTTAGCGGGGCTTTCCTACAATGAGCAGTTCTTC. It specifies CSALAGLSYNEQFF.

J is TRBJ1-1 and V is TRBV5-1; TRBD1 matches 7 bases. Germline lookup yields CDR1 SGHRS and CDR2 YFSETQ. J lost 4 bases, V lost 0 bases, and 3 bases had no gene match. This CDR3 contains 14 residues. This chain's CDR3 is CASSLAQGLTEAFF. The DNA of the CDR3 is TGCGCCAGCAGCTTGGCACAGGGGCTCACTGAAGCTTTCTTT.

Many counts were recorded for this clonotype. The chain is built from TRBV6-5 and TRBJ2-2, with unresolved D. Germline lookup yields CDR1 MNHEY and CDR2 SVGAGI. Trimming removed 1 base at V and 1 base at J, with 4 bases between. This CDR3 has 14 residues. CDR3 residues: CASSYYQNTGELFF. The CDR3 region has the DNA TGTGCCAGCAGTTACTATCAGAACACCGGGGAGCTGTTTTTT.

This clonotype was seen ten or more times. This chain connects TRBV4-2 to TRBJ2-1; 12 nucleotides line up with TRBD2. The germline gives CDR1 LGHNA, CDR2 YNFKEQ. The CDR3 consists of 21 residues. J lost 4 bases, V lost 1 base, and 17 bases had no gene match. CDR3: CASSQVGGSSGRVGEYNEQFF. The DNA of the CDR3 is TGTGCCAGCAGCCAAGTGGGAGGGTCTAGCGGGAGGGTAGGAGAATACAATGAGCAGTTCTTC.

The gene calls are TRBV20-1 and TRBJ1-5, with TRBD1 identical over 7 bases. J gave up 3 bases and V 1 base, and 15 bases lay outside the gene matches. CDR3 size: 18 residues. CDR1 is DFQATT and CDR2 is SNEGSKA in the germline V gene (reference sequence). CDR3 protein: CSARGQGDSTFINQPQHF. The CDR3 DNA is TGCAGTGCTAGAGGACAGGGAGACTCCACATTCATCAATCAGCCCCAGCATTTT.

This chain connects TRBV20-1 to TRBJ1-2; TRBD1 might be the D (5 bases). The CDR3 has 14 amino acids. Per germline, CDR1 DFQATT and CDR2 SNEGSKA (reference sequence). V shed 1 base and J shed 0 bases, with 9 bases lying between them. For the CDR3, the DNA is TGCAGTGCTAGAGGGGGAGGGGCTAACTATGGCTACACCTTC. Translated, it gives CSARGGGANYGYTF.

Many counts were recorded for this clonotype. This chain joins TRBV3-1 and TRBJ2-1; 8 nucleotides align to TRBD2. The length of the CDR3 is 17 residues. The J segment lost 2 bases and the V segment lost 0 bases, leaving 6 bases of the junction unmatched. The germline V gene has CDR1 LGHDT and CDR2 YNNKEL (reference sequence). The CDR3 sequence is CASSQDVAGGPYNEQFF. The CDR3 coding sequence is TGTGCCAGCAGCCAAGATGTCGCGGGGGGACCCTACAATGAGCAGTTCTTC.

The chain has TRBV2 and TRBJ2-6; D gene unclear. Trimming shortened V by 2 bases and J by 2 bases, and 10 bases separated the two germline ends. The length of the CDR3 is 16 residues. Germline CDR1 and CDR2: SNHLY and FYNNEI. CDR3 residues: CASSELQPPGANVLTF. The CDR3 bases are TGTGCCAGCAGTGAACTCCAGCCCCCTGGGGCCAACGTCCTGACTTTC.

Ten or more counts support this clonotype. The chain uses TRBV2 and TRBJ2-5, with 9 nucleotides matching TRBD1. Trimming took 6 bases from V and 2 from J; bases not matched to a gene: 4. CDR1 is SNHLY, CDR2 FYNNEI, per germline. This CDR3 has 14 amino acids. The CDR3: CASSADRGQETQYF. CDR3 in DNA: TGTGCCAGCAGCGCGGACAGGGGACAAGAGACCCAGTACTTC.

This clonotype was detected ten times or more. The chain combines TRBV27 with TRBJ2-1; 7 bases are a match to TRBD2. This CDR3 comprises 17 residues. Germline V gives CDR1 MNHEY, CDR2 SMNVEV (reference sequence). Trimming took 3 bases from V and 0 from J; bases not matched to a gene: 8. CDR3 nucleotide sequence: TGTGCCAGCAGTTTGGTATGGGCGGGAGACTCCTACAATGAGCAGTTCTTC. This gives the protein CASSLVWAGDSYNEQFF.

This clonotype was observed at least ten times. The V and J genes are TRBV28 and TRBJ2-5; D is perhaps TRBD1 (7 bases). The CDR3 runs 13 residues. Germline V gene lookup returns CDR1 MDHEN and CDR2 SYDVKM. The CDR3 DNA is TGTGCACCAGGGGGGACCCGGGGCGAGACCCAGTACTTC. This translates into CAPGGTRGETQYF.

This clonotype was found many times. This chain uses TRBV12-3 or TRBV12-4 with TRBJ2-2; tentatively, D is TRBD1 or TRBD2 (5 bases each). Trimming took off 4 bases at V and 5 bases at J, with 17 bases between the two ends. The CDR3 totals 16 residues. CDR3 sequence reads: CASSSTGTVGTGELFF. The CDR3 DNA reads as TGTGCCAGCAGTTCCACCGGGACGGTCGGAACCGGGGAGCTGTTTTTT.

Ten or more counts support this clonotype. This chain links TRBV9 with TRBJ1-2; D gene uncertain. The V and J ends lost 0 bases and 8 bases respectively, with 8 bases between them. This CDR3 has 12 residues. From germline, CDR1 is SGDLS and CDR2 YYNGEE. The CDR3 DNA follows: TGTGCCAGCAGCGTAGGAGGTGAGGGCTACACCTTC. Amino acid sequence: CASSVGGEGYTF.

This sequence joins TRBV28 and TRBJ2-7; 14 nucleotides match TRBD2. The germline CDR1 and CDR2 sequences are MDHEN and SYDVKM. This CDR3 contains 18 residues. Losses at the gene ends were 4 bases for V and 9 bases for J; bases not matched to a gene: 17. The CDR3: CASSSETLTSGRAGVQYF. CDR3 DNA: TGTGCCAGCAGTTCTGAGACACTGACTAGCGGGAGGGCCGGTGTGCAGTACTTC.

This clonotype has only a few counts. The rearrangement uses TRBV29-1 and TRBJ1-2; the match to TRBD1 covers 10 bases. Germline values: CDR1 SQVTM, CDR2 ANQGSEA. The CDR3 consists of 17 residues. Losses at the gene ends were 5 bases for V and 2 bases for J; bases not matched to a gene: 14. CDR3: CSVHDLGTGARNYGYTF. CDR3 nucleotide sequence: TGCAGCGTTCACGACCTCGGGACAGGGGCCCGAAACTATGGCTACACCTTC. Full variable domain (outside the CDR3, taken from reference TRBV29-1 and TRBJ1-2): SAVISQKPSRDICQRGTSLTIQCQVDSQVTMMFWYRQQPGQSLTLIATANQGSEATYESGFVIDKFPISRPNLTFSTLTVSNMSPEDSSIYLCSVHDLGTGARNYGYTFGSGTRLTVV.

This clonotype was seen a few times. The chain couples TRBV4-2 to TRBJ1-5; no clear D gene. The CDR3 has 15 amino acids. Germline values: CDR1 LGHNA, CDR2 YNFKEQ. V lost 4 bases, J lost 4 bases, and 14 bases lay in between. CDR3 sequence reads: CASSRQRVDNQPQHF. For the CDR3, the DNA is TGTGCCAGCAGCCGACAAAGGGTGGATAATCAGCCCCAGCATTTT.

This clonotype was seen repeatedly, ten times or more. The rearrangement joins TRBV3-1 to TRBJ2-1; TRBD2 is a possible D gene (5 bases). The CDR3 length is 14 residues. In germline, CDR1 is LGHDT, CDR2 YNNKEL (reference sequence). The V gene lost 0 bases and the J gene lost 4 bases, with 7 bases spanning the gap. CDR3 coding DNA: TGTGCCAGCAGCCAAGAGCGGGTATACAATGAGCAGTTCTTC. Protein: CASSQERVYNEQFF.

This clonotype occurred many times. CDR3 amino acids: CASSLSRPFRETQYF. In DNA form, the CDR3 reads TGTGCCAGCAGCTTGAGTCGGCCTTTCCGAGAGACCCAGTACTTC. This rearrangement joins TRBV7-8 to TRBJ2-5; D gene uncertain. The CDR3 consists of 15 residues. Trimming removed 3 bases from V and 4 bases from J, with 15 bases in between. Germline values: CDR1 SGHVS, CDR2 FQNEAQ. The variable domain in full, with the rest retrieved from reference TRBV7-8 and TRBJ2-5, is GAGVSQSPRYKVAKRGQDVALRCDPISGHVSLFWYQQALGQGPEFLTYFQNEAQLDKSGLPSDRFFAERPEGSVSTLKIQRTQQEDSAVYLCASSLSRPFRETQYFGPGTRLLVL.

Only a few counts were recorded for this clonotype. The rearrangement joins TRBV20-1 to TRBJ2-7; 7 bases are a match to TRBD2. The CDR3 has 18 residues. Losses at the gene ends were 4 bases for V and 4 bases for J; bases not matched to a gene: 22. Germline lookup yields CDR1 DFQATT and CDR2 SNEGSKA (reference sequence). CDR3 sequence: CSATPRGASGRLTYEQYF. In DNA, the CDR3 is TGCAGTGCTACCCCCCGAGGGGCTTCCGGGAGGCTCACATACGAGCAGTACTTC.

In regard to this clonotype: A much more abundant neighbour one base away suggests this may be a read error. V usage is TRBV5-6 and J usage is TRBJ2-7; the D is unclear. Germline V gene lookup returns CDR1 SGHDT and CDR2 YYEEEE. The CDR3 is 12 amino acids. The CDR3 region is CVSSLLSHEQYF. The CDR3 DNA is TGTGTCAGCAGCTTGCTCAGCCACGAGCAGTACTTC.

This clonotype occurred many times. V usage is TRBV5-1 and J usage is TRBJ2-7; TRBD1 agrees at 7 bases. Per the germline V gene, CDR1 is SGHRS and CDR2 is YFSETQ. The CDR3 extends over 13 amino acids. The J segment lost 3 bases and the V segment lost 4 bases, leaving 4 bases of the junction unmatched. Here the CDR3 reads CASSQRDSYEQYF. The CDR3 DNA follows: TGCGCCAGCAGCCAAAGGGACAGCTACGAGCAGTACTTC.

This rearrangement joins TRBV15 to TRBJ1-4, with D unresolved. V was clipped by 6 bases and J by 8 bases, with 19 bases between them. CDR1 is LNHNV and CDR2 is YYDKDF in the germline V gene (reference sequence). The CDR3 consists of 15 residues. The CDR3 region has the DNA TGTGCCACCAGTCGACGAGACATCCTCGGGGAAAAACTGTTTTTT. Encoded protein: CATSRRDILGEKLFF.

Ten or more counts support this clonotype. The CDR3 coding sequence is TGTGCCAGCAGCATAATAACCGATTACTCCTACAATGAGCAGTTCTTC. Translated: CASSIITDYSYNEQFF. The chain joins TRBV7-9 to TRBJ2-1; D ambiguous. The CDR3 loop spans 16 amino acids. Germline assignment: CDR1 SEHNR and CDR2 FQNEAQ (reference sequence). The V end was cut by 5 bases, the J end by 0 bases, with 14 bases between. Looking up the rest from reference TRBV7-9 and TRBJ2-1 gives the full variable domain: DTGVSQNPRHKITKRGQNVTFRCDPISEHNRLYWYRQTLGQGPEFLTYFQNEAQLEKSRLLSDRFSAERPKGSFSTLEIQRTEQGDSAMYLCASSIITDYSYNEQFFGPGTRLTVL.

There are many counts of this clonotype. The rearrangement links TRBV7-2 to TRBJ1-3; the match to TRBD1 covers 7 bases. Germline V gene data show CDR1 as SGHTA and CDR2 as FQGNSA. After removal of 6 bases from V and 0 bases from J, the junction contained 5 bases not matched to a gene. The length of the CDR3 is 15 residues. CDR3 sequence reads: CASSYRDSSGNTIYF. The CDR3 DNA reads TGTGCCAGCAGTTACCGGGACAGCTCTGGAAACACCATATATTTT.

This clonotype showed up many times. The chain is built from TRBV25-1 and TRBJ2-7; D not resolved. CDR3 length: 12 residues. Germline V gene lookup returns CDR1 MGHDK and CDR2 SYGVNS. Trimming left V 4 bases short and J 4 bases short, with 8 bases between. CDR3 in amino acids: CASSVQEYEQYF. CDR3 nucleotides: TGTGCCAGCAGTGTCCAGGAATACGAGCAGTACTTC.

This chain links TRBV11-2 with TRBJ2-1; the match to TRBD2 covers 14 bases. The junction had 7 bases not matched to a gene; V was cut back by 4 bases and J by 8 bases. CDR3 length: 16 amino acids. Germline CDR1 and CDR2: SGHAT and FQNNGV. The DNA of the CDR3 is TGTGCCAGCAGCTCCAGACTAGCGGGGGGGCAGGATGAGCAGTTCTTC. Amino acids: CASSSRLAGGQDEQFF.